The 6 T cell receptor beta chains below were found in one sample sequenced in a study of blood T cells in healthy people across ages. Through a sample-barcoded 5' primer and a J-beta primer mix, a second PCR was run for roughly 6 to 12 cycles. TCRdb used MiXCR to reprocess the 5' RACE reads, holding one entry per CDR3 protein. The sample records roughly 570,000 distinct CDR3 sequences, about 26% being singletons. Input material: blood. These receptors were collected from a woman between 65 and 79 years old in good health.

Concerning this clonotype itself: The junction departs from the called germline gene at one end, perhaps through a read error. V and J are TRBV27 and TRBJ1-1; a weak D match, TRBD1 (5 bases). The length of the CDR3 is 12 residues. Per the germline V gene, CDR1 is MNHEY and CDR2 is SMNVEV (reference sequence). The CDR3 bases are TGTGCCAGCAATTTAATGGGGGGTGAAGCTTTCTTT. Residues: CASNLMGGEAFF.

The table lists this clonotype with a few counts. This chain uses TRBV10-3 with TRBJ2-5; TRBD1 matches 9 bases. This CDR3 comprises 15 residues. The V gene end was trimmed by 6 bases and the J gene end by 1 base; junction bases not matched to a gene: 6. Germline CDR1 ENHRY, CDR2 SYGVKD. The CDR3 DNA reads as TGTGCCATCAGCGGGGACAGGGACCTCCAAGAGACCCAGTACTTC. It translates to CAISGDRDLQETQYF.

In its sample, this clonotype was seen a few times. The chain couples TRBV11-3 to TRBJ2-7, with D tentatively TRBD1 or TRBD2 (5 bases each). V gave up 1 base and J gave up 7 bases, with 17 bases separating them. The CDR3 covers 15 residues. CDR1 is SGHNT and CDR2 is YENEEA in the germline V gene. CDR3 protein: CASSLAGANSGEQYF. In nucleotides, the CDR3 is TGTGCCAGCAGCTTAGCCGGGGCGAATTCGGGGGAGCAGTACTTC.

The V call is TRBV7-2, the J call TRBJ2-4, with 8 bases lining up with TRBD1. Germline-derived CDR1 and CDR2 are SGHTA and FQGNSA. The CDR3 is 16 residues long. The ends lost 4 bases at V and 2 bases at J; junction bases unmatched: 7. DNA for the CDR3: TGTGCCAGCAGCTCGCCAGGGGGCGGATCCAAAAACATTCAGTACTTC. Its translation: CASSSPGGGSKNIQYF. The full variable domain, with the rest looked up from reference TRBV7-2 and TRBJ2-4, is GAGVSQSPSNKVTEKGKDVELRCDPISGHTALYWYRQSLGQGLEFLIYFQGNSAPDKSGLPSDRFSAERTGGSVSTLTIQRTQQEDSAVYLCASSSPGGGSKNIQYFGAGTRLSVL.

This CDR3 reads CASSQLDRDLGAFF. DNA of the CDR3: TGCGCCAGCAGCCAGCTGGACAGGGATCTTGGAGCTTTCTTT. V gene TRBV5-1 combines with J gene TRBJ1-1; TRBD1 agrees at 8 bases. Losses at the gene ends were 4 bases for V and 10 bases for J; bases not matched to a gene: 12. The germline V gene encodes CDR1 SGHRS and CDR2 YFSETQ. The CDR3 spans 14 residues.

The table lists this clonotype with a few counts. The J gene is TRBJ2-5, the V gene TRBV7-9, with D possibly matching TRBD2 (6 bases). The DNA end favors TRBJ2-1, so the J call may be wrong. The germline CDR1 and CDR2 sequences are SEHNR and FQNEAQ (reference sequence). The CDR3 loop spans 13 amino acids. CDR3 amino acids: CASSSPRLEGQFF. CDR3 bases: TGTGCCAGCAGCTCGCCGAGACTAGAAGGGCAGTTCTTC.